A single sample is the source of the 2 T cell receptor beta chains below, sequenced in a study of blood T cell repertoires in COVID-19. The protocol was immunoSEQ multiplex PCR, while the TCRdb copy is restricted to in-frame clones and leaves out a portion. This table has about 140,000 clones, roughly four fifths appearing once. The sample was PBMCs or T cells enriched from blood (not recorded which). The receptors come from a woman aged 18-29 years who had been exposed to COVID-19.

The chain uses TRBV2 and TRBJ2-1; TRBD2 agrees at 11 bases. The V segment lost 2 bases and the J segment 4 bases; nucleotides outside the gene matches: 1. Germline loops: CDR1 SNHLY, CDR2 FYNNEI. There are 15 residues in the CDR3. CDR3 nucleotides: TGTGCCAGCAGTGAAACTAGCGGGAGATACAATGAGCAGTTCTTC. Its translation: CASSETSGRYNEQFF.

J is TRBJ2-2 and V is TRBV7-3, with a weak D call TRBD1 (5 bases). In germline, CDR1 is SGHTA, CDR2 FQGTGA. Trimming shortened V by 2 bases and J by 2 bases, and 6 bases separated the two germline ends. CDR3 length: 14 amino acids. The CDR3 coding sequence is TGTGCCAGCAGCTTAGGGGCAAACACCGGGGAGCTGTTTTTT. This gives the protein CASSLGANTGELFF.